The 12 T cell receptor beta chains in this list originate from one sample, sequenced in a study of T cells in Graves' hyperthyroidism and ophthalmopathy. RNA transcripts provided the source from which TCR beta CDR3 regions were amplified. With the HTBI primer set, the TCR CDR3 went through a first round of RT-PCR. MiXCR, applied by TCRdb to the multiplex PCR reads, yields one record per CDR3 protein. The table shows around 690,000 distinct CDR3 sequences, with 15% to 20% occurring only once. The sequencing input was blood. Every receptor here comes from a man over 45 with Graves' hyperthyroidism.

The gene calls are TRBV28 and TRBJ1-1; no definite D call. The germline V gene encodes CDR1 MDHEN and CDR2 SYDVKM. CDR3 length: 14 residues. Trimming cost V 2 bases and J 0 bases, with 7 bases left between them. For the CDR3, the DNA is TGTGCCAGCAGTTTAATTTCAGTGAACACTGAAGCTTTCTTT. It translates to CASSLISVNTEAFF.

The chain combines TRBV7-2 with TRBJ2-4; D is ambiguous. Trimming stripped 5 bases from V and 0 bases from J, with 14 bases between. The CDR3 totals 16 residues. Germline V gene data show CDR1 as SGHTA and CDR2 as FQGNSA. CDR3 in DNA: TGTGCCAGCAGCCCAAACCCGGCCGTAGCCAAAAACATTCAGTACTTC. Translating it yields CASSPNPAVAKNIQYF.

This clonotype appeared many times. The chain combines TRBV7-2 with TRBJ2-7; D gene ambiguous. The germline CDR1 and CDR2 sequences are SGHTA and FQGNSA. This CDR3 comprises 13 residues. V was trimmed by 1 base and J by 4 bases, leaving 8 bases between them. The DNA for the CDR3 is TGTGCCAGCAGCTTAGGACCCAAATACGAGCAGTACTTC. Encoded protein: CASSLGPKYEQYF.

The chain is built from TRBV20-1 and TRBJ1-5; no definite D call. The CDR3 is made up of 13 amino acids. The V end was cut by 4 bases, the J end by 0 bases, with 7 bases between. In germline, CDR1 is DFQATT, CDR2 SNEGSKA (reference sequence). The CDR3 protein is CSATVYSNQPQHF. The CDR3 DNA reads TGCAGTGCTACGGTCTATAGCAATCAGCCCCAGCATTTT.

This clonotype was detected a few times. The chain links TRBV30 to TRBJ1-5; weak D call: TRBD1 (5 bases). Trimming took off 3 bases at V and 8 bases at J, with 11 bases between the two ends. Germline V gene lookup returns CDR1 GTSNPN and CDR2 SVGIG (reference sequence). CDR3 size: 12 residues. Here the CDR3 reads CAWSHGGEPQHF. As DNA, the CDR3 is TGTGCCTGGAGCCATGGGGGGGAGCCCCAGCATTTT.

The gene calls are TRBV9 and TRBJ1-2, with D unresolved. Germline CDR1 and CDR2: SGDLS and YYNGEE. The V end lost 0 bases, the J end lost 6 bases, and 21 bases lay between the germline ends. The length of the CDR3 is 17 residues. The CDR3 DNA reads as TGTGCCAGCAGCGTAGCCCCAGCGGGAGGGAGATCTGATGGCTACACCTTC. It yields the protein CASSVAPAGGRSDGYTF.

In this sample, this clonotype turned up many times. The chain joins TRBV2 to TRBJ2-4; tentatively, D is TRBD1 (6 bases). The CDR3 is 16 residues long. Germline-derived CDR1 and CDR2 are SNHLY and FYNNEI. Trimming removed 4 bases from V and 2 bases from J, with 15 bases in between. The CDR3 region is CASSVSMGATKNIQYF. The CDR3 nucleotides read TGTGCCAGCAGTGTTTCGATGGGGGCAACCAAAAACATTCAGTACTTC.

The chain joins TRBV28 to TRBJ2-5; possibly TRBD2 for D (5 bases). The CDR3 runs 14 residues. Germline CDR1 is MDHEN and CDR2 is SYDVKM. Deletions cut 5 bases from V and 5 bases from J, with 15 bases between. CDR3 sequence (DNA): TGTGCCAGCAGTCCCGCGCGCGGGTTCGAGACCCAGTACTTC. Translation: CASSPARGFETQYF.

This clonotype has more than one count but fewer than ten. The DNA of the CDR3 is TGCAGCGTTGTAGGGGGCTCTGGAAACACCATATATTTT. Translated: CSVVGGSGNTIYF. The gene calls are TRBV29-1 and TRBJ1-3; D is perhaps TRBD1 (6 bases). This CDR3 contains 13 residues. Germline CDR1 reads SQVTM; CDR2 reads ANQGSEA. The ends were cut back, 4 bases at V and 0 bases at J, with 7 bases in the middle.

The rearrangement uses TRBV20-1 and TRBJ2-6; 12 nucleotides align to TRBD2. Trimming took 4 bases from V and 3 from J; bases not matched to a gene: 10. In germline, CDR1 is DFQATT, CDR2 SNEGSKA (reference sequence). This CDR3 region has 18 residues. The CDR3 coding sequence is TGCAGTGCTACGGCACTAGCGGGAGGATGGTATGGGGCCAACGTCCTGACTTTC. Translating it yields CSATALAGGWYGANVLTF.

The CDR3 protein is CASSQVWTSAQETQYF. DNA for the CDR3: TGTGCCAGCAGCCAAGTCTGGACTAGCGCTCAAGAGACCCAGTACTTC. The V call is TRBV3-1, the J call TRBJ2-5; TRBD2 aligns across 9 bases. V was pared by 1 base and J by 2 bases, with 5 bases of the junction left unmatched. Germline V gene sequence: CDR1 LGHDT, CDR2 YNNKEL (reference sequence). The CDR3 consists of 16 residues.

With respect to this clonotype: One base away lies a much larger clone, so this may be a sequencing read error. The gene calls are TRBV6-1 and TRBJ2-2; 12 bases fit TRBD2. The V gene's germline CDR1 is MNHNS and CDR2 SASEGT. CDR3 size: 20 residues. CDR3 protein: CASRMVGGVRLAGEIGELLF. CDR3 DNA: TGTGCCAGCCGCATGGTTGGGGGTGTCAGACTAGCGGGAGAAATCGGGGAGCTGTTATTT.